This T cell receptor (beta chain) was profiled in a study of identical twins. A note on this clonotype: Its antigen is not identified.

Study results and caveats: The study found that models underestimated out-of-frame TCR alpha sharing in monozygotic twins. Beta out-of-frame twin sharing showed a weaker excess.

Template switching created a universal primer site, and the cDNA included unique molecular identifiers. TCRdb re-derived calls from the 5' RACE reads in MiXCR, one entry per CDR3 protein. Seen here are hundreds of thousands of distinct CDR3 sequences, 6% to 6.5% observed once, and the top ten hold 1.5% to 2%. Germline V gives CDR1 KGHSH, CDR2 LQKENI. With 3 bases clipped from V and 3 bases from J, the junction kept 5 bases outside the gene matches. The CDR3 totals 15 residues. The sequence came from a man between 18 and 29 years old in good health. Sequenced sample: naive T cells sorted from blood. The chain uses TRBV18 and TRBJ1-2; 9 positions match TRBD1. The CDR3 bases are TGTGCCAGCTCACCCCGACAGGGGGTAGACTATGGCTACACCTTC. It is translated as CASSPRQGVDYGYTF. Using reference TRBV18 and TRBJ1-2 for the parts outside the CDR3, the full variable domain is NAGVMQNPRHLVRRRGQEARLRCSPMKGHSHVYWYRQLPEEGLKFMVYLQKENIIDESGMPKERFSAEFPKEGPSILRIQQVVRGDSAAYFCASSPRQGVDYGYTFGSGTRLTVV.